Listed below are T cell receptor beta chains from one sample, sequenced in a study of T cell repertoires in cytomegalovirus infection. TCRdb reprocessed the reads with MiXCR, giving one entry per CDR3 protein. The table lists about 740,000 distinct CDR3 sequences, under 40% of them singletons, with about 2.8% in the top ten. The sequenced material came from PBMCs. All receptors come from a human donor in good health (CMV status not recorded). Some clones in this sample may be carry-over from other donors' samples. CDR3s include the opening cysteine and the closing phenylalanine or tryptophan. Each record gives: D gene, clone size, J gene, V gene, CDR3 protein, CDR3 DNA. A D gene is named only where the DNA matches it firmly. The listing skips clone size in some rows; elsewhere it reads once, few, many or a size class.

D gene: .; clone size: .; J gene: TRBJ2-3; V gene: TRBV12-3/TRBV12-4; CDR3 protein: CASSFRPRPGDTQYF; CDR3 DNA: TGTGCCAGCAGTTTTAGGCCCCGACCGGGGGATACGCAGTATTTT
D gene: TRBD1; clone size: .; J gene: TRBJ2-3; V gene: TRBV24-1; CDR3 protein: CATSDPTGGEFSTDTQYF; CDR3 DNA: TGTGCCACCAGTGATCCGACAGGGGGCGAGTTCAGCACAGATACGCAGTATTTT
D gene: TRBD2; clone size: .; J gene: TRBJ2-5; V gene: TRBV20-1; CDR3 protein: CSASLQGGETQYF; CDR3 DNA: TGCAGTGCTAGTTTGCAGGGAGGGGAGACCCAGTACTTC
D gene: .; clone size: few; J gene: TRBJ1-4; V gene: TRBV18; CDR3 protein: CASSANEKLFF; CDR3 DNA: TGTGCCAGCTCAGCCAATGAAAAACTGTTTTTT
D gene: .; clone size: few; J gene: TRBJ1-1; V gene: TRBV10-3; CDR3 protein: CAISASGGQIRTEAFF; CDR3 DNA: TGTGCCATCAGCGCGTCGGGGGGGCAGATTCGCACTGAAGCTTTCTTT
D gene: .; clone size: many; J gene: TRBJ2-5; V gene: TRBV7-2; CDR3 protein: CASSLRHLEGETQYF; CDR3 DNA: TGTGCCAGCAGCTTACGACACCTCGAAGGAGAGACCCAGTACTTC
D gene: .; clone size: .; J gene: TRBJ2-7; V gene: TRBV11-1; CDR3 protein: CASRTSGGAEQYF; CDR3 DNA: TGTGCCAGCAGAACCTCGGGCGGCGCCGAGCAGTACTTC
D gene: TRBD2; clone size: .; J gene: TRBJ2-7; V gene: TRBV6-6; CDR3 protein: CASSVTSGDTYEQYF; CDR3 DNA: TGTGCCAGCAGTGTAACTAGCGGGGATACCTACGAGCAGTACTTC
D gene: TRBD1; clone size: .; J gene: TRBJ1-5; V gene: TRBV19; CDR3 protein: CASSIVGLGTAQYSNQPQHF; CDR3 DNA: TGTGCCAGTAGTATAGTGGGGCTCGGGACAGCCCAATATAGCAATCAGCCCCAGCATTTT
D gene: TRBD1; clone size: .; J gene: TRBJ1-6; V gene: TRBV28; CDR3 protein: CASSSPTGLGSPLHF; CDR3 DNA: TGTGCCAGCAGTTCTCCGACAGGGCTAGGATCACCCCTCCACTTT
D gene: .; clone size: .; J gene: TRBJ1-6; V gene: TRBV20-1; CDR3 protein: CSARSSRGGIYNSPLHF; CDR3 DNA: TGCAGTGCTCGGTCTAGCAGGGGTGGGATCTATAATTCACCCCTCCACTTT
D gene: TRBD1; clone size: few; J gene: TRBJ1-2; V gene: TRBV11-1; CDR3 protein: CASSFGQETNYGYTF; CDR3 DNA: TGTGCCAGCAGCTTCGGACAGGAGACTAACTATGGCTACACCTTC
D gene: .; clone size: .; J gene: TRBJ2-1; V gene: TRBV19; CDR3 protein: CASSIHTYNEQFF; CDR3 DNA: TGTGCCAGTAGTATCCACACCTACAATGAGCAGTTCTTC
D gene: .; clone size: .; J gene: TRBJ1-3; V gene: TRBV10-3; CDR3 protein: CAVTERNTIYF; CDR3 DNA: TGTGCCGTAACAGAGAGAAACACCATATATTTT
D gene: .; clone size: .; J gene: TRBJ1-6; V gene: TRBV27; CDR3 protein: CASSSGRAPLHF; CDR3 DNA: TGTGCCAGCAGTTCGGGACGGGCACCCCTCCACTTT
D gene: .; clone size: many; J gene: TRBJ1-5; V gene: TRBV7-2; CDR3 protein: CASSSRQFNQPQHF; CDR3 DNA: TGTGCCAGCAGCTCGCGACAGTTCAATCAGCCCCAGCATTTT
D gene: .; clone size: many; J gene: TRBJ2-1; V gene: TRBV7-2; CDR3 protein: CASSLFAGPYNEQFF; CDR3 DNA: TGTGCCAGCAGCTTATTCGCGGGACCCTACAATGAGCAGTTCTTC
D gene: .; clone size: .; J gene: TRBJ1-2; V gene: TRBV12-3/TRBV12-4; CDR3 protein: CASGVDGSYGYTF; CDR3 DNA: TGTGCCAGTGGGGTGGACGGTTCCTATGGCTACACCTTC
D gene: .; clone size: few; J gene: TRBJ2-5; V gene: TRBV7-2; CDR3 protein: CASSSFVGGQGVETQYF; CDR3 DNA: TGTGCCAGCAGCTCGTTTGTGGGGGGGCAGGGAGTAGAGACCCAGTACTTC
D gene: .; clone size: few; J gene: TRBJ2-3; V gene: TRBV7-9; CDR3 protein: CASSPGGSHTQYF; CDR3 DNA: TGTGCCAGCAGCCCTGGTGGGTCCCATACGCAGTATTTT
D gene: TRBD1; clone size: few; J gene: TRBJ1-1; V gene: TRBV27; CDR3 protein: CASSPRRTGRNTEAFF; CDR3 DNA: TGTGCCAGCAGTCCACGACGGACAGGCCGGAACACTGAAGCTTTCTTT
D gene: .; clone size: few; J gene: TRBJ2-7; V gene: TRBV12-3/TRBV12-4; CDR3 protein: CASSSQSRTLYEQYF; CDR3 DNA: TGTGCCAGCAGTTCCCAATCACGGACCCTCTACGAGCAGTACTTC
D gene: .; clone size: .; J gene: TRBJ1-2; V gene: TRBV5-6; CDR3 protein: CASSHNAGAVYGYTF; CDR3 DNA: TGTGCCAGCAGCCACAACGCAGGGGCAGTTTATGGCTACACCTTC
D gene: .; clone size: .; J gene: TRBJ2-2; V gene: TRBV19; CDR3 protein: CASTKGANTGELFF; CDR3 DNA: TGTGCCAGTACCAAGGGGGCGAACACCGGGGAGCTGTTTTTT
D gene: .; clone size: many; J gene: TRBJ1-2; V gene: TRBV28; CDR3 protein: CASSGTDRFGYTF; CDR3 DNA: TGTGCCAGCAGCGGCACCGACAGATTTGGCTACACCTTC
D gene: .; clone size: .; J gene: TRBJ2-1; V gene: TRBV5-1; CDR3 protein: CASSFNVRTVYNEQFF; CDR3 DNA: TGCGCCAGCAGCTTCAATGTACGGACAGTATACAATGAGCAGTTCTTC
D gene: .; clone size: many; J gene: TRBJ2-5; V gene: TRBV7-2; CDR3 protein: CASSALETQYF; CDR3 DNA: TGTGCCAGCAGCGCCCTTGAGACCCAGTACTTC
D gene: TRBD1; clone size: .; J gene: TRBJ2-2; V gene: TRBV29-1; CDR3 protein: CSVYLAGGITGELFF; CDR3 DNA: TGCAGCGTTTATTTGGCAGGGGGCATCACCGGGGAGCTGTTTTTT
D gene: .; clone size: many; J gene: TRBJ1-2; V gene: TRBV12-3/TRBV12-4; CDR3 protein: CASSASGRGYGYTF; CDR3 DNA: TGTGCCAGCAGTGCCTCAGGAAGGGGATATGGCTACACCTTC